Listed here are 23 T cell receptor beta chains from one sample, sequenced in a study of regulatory T cells in long-lasting Graves disease. Through Arm-PCR of CDR3 regions and iRepertoire HTBI primers, TCR beta libraries were built. TCRdb re-derived calls from the multiplex PCR reads in MiXCR, one entry per CDR3 protein. The sample records more than 300,000 distinct CDR3 sequences, 15% to 20% being singletons. This sample's time point: persistent/refractory GD, antithyroid drugs over 5 years with positive TRAb. From PBMCs, RNA was extracted and then used to make the TCR library. The source was peripheral blood mononuclear cells (PBMCs), collected when the disease was refractory, from a patient treated with antithyroid drugs. The origin of the receptors is a female donor with Graves disease.

J is TRBJ2-7 and V is TRBV2, with 7 bases matching TRBD1. The V gene's germline CDR1 is SNHLY and CDR2 FYNNEI. The CDR3 spans 15 residues. V lost 3 bases and J lost 3; bases outside the gene matches: 8. CDR3 sequence: CASSDPGTADYEQYF. DNA for the CDR3: TGTGCCAGCAGTGATCCCGGGACAGCGGACTACGAGCAGTACTTC.

The sample holds many counts of this clonotype. The chain is built from TRBV2 and TRBJ2-2; 8 bases fit TRBD1. V dropped 6 bases and J dropped 6; count of bases not matched to a gene: 6. The CDR3 sequence is 14 residues long. The V gene's germline CDR1 is SNHLY and CDR2 FYNNEI. The CDR3 sequence is CASRPRQGPGELFF. In nucleotides, the CDR3 is TGTGCCAGCAGACCAAGACAGGGGCCCGGGGAGCTGTTTTTT.

Many counts were recorded for this clonotype. The chain uses TRBV12-3 or TRBV12-4 and TRBJ2-7; D tentatively fits TRBD1 or TRBD2 (5 bases each). With 6 bases removed from V and 4 bases from J, the gap between germline ends came to 16 bases. This CDR3 region has 14 residues. CDR3 region: CASSQFGTGYEQYF. The DNA of the CDR3 is TGTGCCAGCAGCCAATTCGGGACGGGATACGAGCAGTACTTC.

This clonotype was recorded at least ten times. This sequence joins TRBV27 and TRBJ1-2, with D possibly being TRBD1 (5 bases). This CDR3 is 16 amino acids long. Germline lookup yields CDR1 MNHEY and CDR2 SMNVEV (reference sequence). V lost 5 bases, J lost 2 bases, and 18 bases lay in between. DNA of the CDR3: TGTGCCAGCAGTCCAGCAGACCGGGGACCCAACTATGGCTACACCTTC. Its protein product is CASSPADRGPNYGYTF.

This clonotype was picked up a small number of times. This may stem from a read error, because a much larger clone lies one nucleotide away. The chain recombines TRBV7-2 with TRBJ1-2; TRBD1 agrees at 7 bases. The CDR3 has 13 amino acids. Trimming took 6 bases from V and 2 from J; bases not matched to a gene: 3. Germline V gene sequence: CDR1 SGHTA, CDR2 FQGNSA. The CDR3 spells CASRGTANYGYTF. The CDR3 DNA reads as TGTGCCAGCAGGGGGACAGCCAACTATGGCTACACCTTC.

V usage is TRBV5-1 and J usage is TRBJ1-4; 9 positions match TRBD1. In germline, CDR1 is SGHRS, CDR2 YFSETQ. This CDR3 has 15 residues. J gave up 5 bases and V 2 bases, and 4 bases lay outside the gene matches. CDR3 region: CASSFAGQGNEKLFF. DNA of the CDR3: TGCGCCAGCAGCTTTGCGGGACAGGGCAATGAAAAACTGTTTTTT.

This clonotype was observed a handful of times. The rearrangement joins TRBV7-9 to TRBJ2-4; D is perhaps TRBD2 (5 bases). V was shortened by 11 bases and J by 4 bases, with 18 bases between the two germline ends. Germline assignment: CDR1 SEHNR and CDR2 FQNEAQ (reference sequence). The CDR3 is made up of 14 amino acids. CDR3 protein: CAARPWECKNIQYF. CDR3 coding DNA: TGTGCCGCACGCCCGTGGGAGTGTAAAAACATTCAGTACTTC.

V usage is TRBV2 and J usage is TRBJ2-4; D is unclear. There are 15 residues in the CDR3. Trimming left V 8 bases short and J 0 bases short, with 14 bases between. Per germline, CDR1 SNHLY and CDR2 FYNNEI. Written as DNA, the CDR3 is TGTGCCAGCGATCCGTTAGGTCTAGCCAAAAACATTCAGTACTTC. It yields the protein CASDPLGLAKNIQYF.

This chain joins TRBV19 and TRBJ1-3; D unclear. The CDR3 loop spans 12 amino acids. The V gene lost 3 bases and the J gene lost 4 bases, with 4 bases spanning the gap. Germline V gene sequence: CDR1 LNHDA, CDR2 SQIVND (reference sequence). CDR3 nucleotides: TGTGCCAGTAGTATTCCGGGAAACACCATATATTTT. This gives the protein CASSIPGNTIYF.

The rearrangement joins TRBV14 to TRBJ2-2; the D gene is possibly TRBD1 (5 bases). From germline, CDR1 is SGHDN and CDR2 FVKESK. Trimming stripped 4 bases from V and 4 bases from J, with 10 bases between. The CDR3 consists of 14 residues. DNA of the CDR3: TGTGCCAGCAGCCCCTGGACACTCACCGGGGAGCTGTTTTTT. Its translation: CASSPWTLTGELFF.

In its sample, this clonotype was seen a few times. V gene TRBV30 combines with J gene TRBJ2-2; possible D gene TRBD1, 5 bases. Germline V gives CDR1 GTSNPN, CDR2 SVGIG (reference sequence). This CDR3 region has 14 residues. Trimming stripped 2 bases from V and 3 bases from J, with 10 bases between. CDR3 DNA sequence: TGTGCCTGGAGTAAGGGGCTTGACACCGGGGAGCTGTTTTTT. Protein product: CAWSKGLDTGELFF.

This clonotype was observed at least ten times. This chain connects TRBV28 to TRBJ2-6; 7 bases line up with TRBD2. The V segment lost 2 bases and the J segment 4 bases; nucleotides outside the gene matches: 5. This CDR3 is 16 amino acids long. CDR1 is MDHEN and CDR2 is SYDVKM in the germline V gene. The CDR3 region has the DNA TGTGCCAGCAGTTTACAGGACGGGAGGGGGGCCAACGTCCTGACTTTC. Amino acids: CASSLQDGRGANVLTF.

This clonotype was seen repeatedly, ten times or more. The chain carries TRBV20-1 and TRBJ2-5; TRBD2 might be the D (6 bases). This CDR3 is 16 amino acids long. CDR1 and CDR2 from the germline V gene are DFQATT and SNEGSKA (reference sequence). V lost 6 bases and J lost 7, with 27 bases in between. The CDR3 reads CSATASAAKPPGTQYF. The CDR3 DNA reads as TGCAGTGCCACAGCTAGCGCCGCCAAACCCCCGGGGACCCAGTACTTC.

This clonotype was found many times. The chain links TRBV28 to TRBJ2-7; D unresolved. This CDR3 region has 15 residues. Between the trimmed V and J ends, which lost 4 bases and 3 bases, there was a span of 16 bases. Germline lookup yields CDR1 MDHEN and CDR2 SYDVKM. The CDR3 here is CASSSPSGGHYEQYF. The DNA of the CDR3 is TGTGCCAGCAGTTCCCCGTCAGGTGGCCACTACGAGCAGTACTTC.

At least ten counts were recorded for this clonotype. V is TRBV5-1 and J is TRBJ1-1, with TRBD1 matching 9 bases. Germline CDR1 SGHRS, CDR2 YFSETQ. The ends lost 4 bases at V and 4 bases at J; junction bases unmatched: 8. The CDR3 runs to 15 residues. In nucleotides, the CDR3 is TGCGCCAGCAGCCAGGGACAGGGAGGTCGCACTGAAGCTTTCTTT. It is translated as CASSQGQGGRTEAFF.

This clonotype was detected many times. V gene TRBV27 combines with J gene TRBJ1-4; D perhaps matches TRBD1 (5 bases). Germline loops: CDR1 MNHEY, CDR2 SMNVEV (reference sequence). The CDR3 is made up of 12 amino acids. Trimming took off 6 bases at V and 5 bases at J, with 7 bases between the two ends. This chain's CDR3 is CASRGVNEKLFF. CDR3 DNA sequence: TGTGCCAGCAGGGGGGTGAATGAAAAACTGTTTTTT.

In its sample, this clonotype was seen a few times. J is TRBJ2-7 and V is TRBV5-1; D is possibly TRBD1 (5 bases). CDR3 length equals 13 residues. V lost 3 bases to trimming and J lost 4 bases, with 11 bases between them. Per the germline V gene, CDR1 is SGHRS and CDR2 is YFSETQ. CDR3 coding DNA: TGCGCCAGCAGCTCTAATCAGGGATACGAGCAGTACTTC. Its protein is CASSSNQGYEQYF.

This clonotype was recorded a few times. The rearrangement joins TRBV4-3 to TRBJ2-7, with TRBD2 identical over 8 bases. V was pared by 0 bases and J by 7 bases, with 5 bases of the junction left unmatched. Germline assignment: CDR1 LGHNA and CDR2 YSLEER. This CDR3 contains 14 residues. The DNA of the CDR3 is TGCGCCAGCAGCCAAGATTTCCGGGGGGGAGAGCAGTACTTC. Translating it yields CASSQDFRGGEQYF.

The J gene is TRBJ2-7, the V gene TRBV29-1; D may be TRBD1 (6 bases). This CDR3 is built from 12 residues. The V and J ends lost 3 bases and 4 bases respectively, with 10 bases between them. From germline, CDR1 is SQVTM and CDR2 ANQGSEA. As DNA, the CDR3 is TGCAGCGTTGAGGACAGTGGGTACGAGCAGTACTTC. Protein sequence: CSVEDSGYEQYF.

V is TRBV20-1 and J is TRBJ1-1; a possible D gene is TRBD1 (5 bases). The CDR3 is 13 residues long. In germline, CDR1 is DFQATT, CDR2 SNEGSKA (reference sequence). The V and J ends lost 3 bases and 4 bases respectively, with 12 bases between them. CDR3 bases: TGCAGTGCTAGTCCTCCCACAGGCACTGAAGCTTTCTTT. Its protein product is CSASPPTGTEAFF.

The V gene is TRBV12-3 or TRBV12-4, the J gene TRBJ1-1; no definite D call. CDR3 length: 14 residues. The V end lost 4 bases, the J end lost 3 bases, and 12 bases lay between the germline ends. The CDR3 DNA reads as TGTGCCAGCAGTTGGGATTTCCCCCACACTGAAGCTTTCTTT. Translation: CASSWDFPHTEAFF.

V usage is TRBV7-2 and J usage is TRBJ2-3; 8 nucleotides align to TRBD2. The CDR3 is made up of 15 amino acids. The V and J ends lost 5 bases and 3 bases, in that order; junction bases with no gene match: 7. CDR1 and CDR2 (germline): SGHTA, FQGNSA. The CDR3 sequence is CASSTRAGVTDTQYF. CDR3 sequence (DNA): TGTGCCAGCAGCACACGAGCGGGGGTTACAGATACGCAGTATTTT.

V is TRBV19 and J is TRBJ2-7; unclear D gene. The ends were cut back, 0 bases at V and 3 bases at J, with 3 bases in the middle. The CDR3 totals 12 residues. Germline V gives CDR1 LNHDA, CDR2 SQIVND (reference sequence). The CDR3 DNA follows: TGTGCCAGTAGTATAGACGACTACGAGCAGTACTTC. Its protein is CASSIDDYEQYF.